What follows are 13 T cell receptor beta chains derived from one specimen sequenced in a study of radiation and T cells in renal cell carcinoma. Treatment specified: treatment-naive control, cytoreductive nephrectomy. Profiled with immunoSEQ multiplex PCR; TCRdb holds only in-frame clones, not every one. The sample comprises approximately 25,000 clones, around half of which are singletons, and roughly 20% rests with the top ten. Specimen: tumor tissue, collected from a patient whose treatment was nephrectomy without radiotherapy. The receptor set was obtained from a human donor with renal cell carcinoma.

This chain connects TRBV2 to TRBJ2-7; D uncertain. Trimming took off 4 bases at V and 6 bases at J, with 10 bases between the two ends. CDR1 is SNHLY and CDR2 is FYNNEI in the germline V gene. This CDR3 has 12 residues. CDR3 sequence: CASSGAVSEQYF. The CDR3 DNA reads as TGTGCCAGCAGTGGGGCCGTTTCCGAGCAGTACTTC. The entire variable domain, with the rest obtained from reference TRBV2 and TRBJ2-7, is as follows: EPEVTQTPSHQVTQMGQEVILRCVPISNHLYFYWYRQILGQKVEFLVSFYNNEISEKSEIFDDQFSVERPDGSNFTLKIRSTKLEDSAMYFCASSGAVSEQYFGPGTRLTVT.

This rearrangement joins TRBV2 to TRBJ1-2; D gene unclear. V shed 4 bases and J shed 2 bases, with 11 bases lying between them. The CDR3 runs to 14 residues. Per the germline V gene, CDR1 is SNHLY and CDR2 is FYNNEI. The CDR3 spells CASSGASGNYGYTF. The CDR3 DNA sequence: TGTGCCAGCAGTGGGGCGTCGGGCAACTATGGCTACACCTTC.

This clone was seen a few times. The chain joins TRBV5-1 to TRBJ1-2; D might be TRBD1 (5 bases). The CDR3 is made up of 15 amino acids. The V end was cut by 0 bases, the J end by 8 bases, with 17 bases between. Germline V CDR1 and CDR2: SGHRS, YFSETQ. In nucleotides, the CDR3 is TGCGCCAGCAGCTTGGGAGGGCAGGGAGAATCCGGCTACACCTTC. It encodes CASSLGGQGESGYTF.

This chain uses TRBV4-3 with TRBJ2-2; TRBD2 matches at 12 bases. The CDR3 spans 17 residues. CDR1 and CDR2 from the germline V gene are LGHNA and YSLEER. Trimming cost V 4 bases and J 7 bases; bases outside gene matches: 10. DNA of the CDR3: TGCGCCAGCAGCCCACTAGCGGGGGGCCCGGGAGGCGGGGAGCTGTTTTTT. It specifies CASSPLAGGPGGGELFF.

The rearrangement uses TRBV10-3 and TRBJ1-2, with D possibly TRBD1 on 6 matching bases. Between the trimmed V and J ends, which lost 8 bases and 0 bases, there was a span of 10 bases. The CDR3 length is 13 residues. CDR1 and CDR2 from the germline V gene are ENHRY and SYGVKD. The CDR3 sequence: CAILGGANYGYTF. The CDR3 DNA follows: TGTGCCATCCTAGGGGGAGCTAACTATGGCTACACCTTC.

V and J are TRBV6-5 and TRBJ2-3, with 8 bases fitting TRBD2. CDR3 size: 14 residues. Looked up from germline, CDR1 is MNHEY and CDR2 is SVGAGI. The trim removed 9 bases at V and 3 bases at J, leaving 8 bases unmatched. In DNA form, the CDR3 reads TGTGCCAGTCGAAGCGGGAGAGGTACAGATACGCAGTATTTT. This codes for CASRSGRGTDTQYF.

The chain recombines TRBV2 with TRBJ2-2; D remains ambiguous. Deletions cut 6 bases from V and 1 base from J, with 6 bases between. Germline-derived CDR1 and CDR2 are SNHLY and FYNNEI. This CDR3 is 13 amino acids long. Here the CDR3 reads CASRTLNTGELFF. The CDR3 bases are TGTGCCAGCAGGACACTGAACACCGGGGAGCTGTTTTTT.

The chain recombines TRBV7-2 with TRBJ2-1, with a weak D call TRBD2 (7 bases). The germline V and J ends were trimmed by 5 bases and 2 bases, with 16 bases remaining between them. The germline gives CDR1 SGHTA, CDR2 FQGNSA. The CDR3 sequence is 16 residues long. In nucleotides, the CDR3 is TGTGCCAGCAGCCGCTCGGGGGGCACTACCTACAATGAGCAGTTCTTC. This codes for CASSRSGGTTYNEQFF.

The table lists this clone with a count of one. V is TRBV7-9 and J is TRBJ2-7, with 11 bases fitting TRBD1. Germline trimming cut 5 bases from V and 4 bases from J; bases unmatched to any gene: 7. Germline CDR1 and CDR2: SEHNR and FQNEAQ (reference sequence). The CDR3 sequence is 15 residues long. CDR3 DNA sequence: TGTGCCAGCAGCCCCGGGGACAGGGGGAGGTACGAGCAGTACTTC. Its translation is CASSPGDRGRYEQYF.

A few counts support this clone. The V call is TRBV4-3, the J call TRBJ1-1; 7 nucleotides align to TRBD1. This CDR3 contains 16 residues. The germline CDR1 and CDR2 sequences are LGHNA and YSLEER. V gave up 4 bases and J gave up 4 bases; unmatched junction bases: 12. CDR3 nucleotides: TGCGCCAGCAGCCTCGAGGAGGGGGCGGGGAGCACTGAAGCTTTCTTT. Translated: CASSLEEGAGSTEAFF.

The sample holds a few counts of this clone. The V gene is TRBV28, the J gene TRBJ1-2, with 7 bases that match TRBD1. V lost 6 bases to trimming and J lost 4 bases; unmatched junction nucleotides: 8. The CDR3 loop spans 14 amino acids. Germline values: CDR1 MDHEN, CDR2 SYDVKM. The CDR3 protein is CASSYPGQIYGYTF. CDR3 coding DNA: TGTGCCAGCAGCTACCCGGGACAGATCTATGGCTACACCTTC.

The CDR3 spells CASSVYGETQYF. Written as DNA, the CDR3 is TGTGCCAGCAGTGTTTATGGGGAGACCCAGTACTTC. The V and J genes are TRBV25-1 and TRBJ2-5; no clear D gene. Trimming removed 4 bases at V and 5 bases at J, with 8 bases between. CDR1 and CDR2 (germline): MGHDK, SYGVNS. The CDR3 extends over 12 amino acids.

DNA of the CDR3: TGTGGGGCCTTTTCGTACACCGGGGAGCTGTTTTTT. Encoded protein: CGAFSYTGELFF. This chain joins TRBV30 and TRBJ2-2; no definite D call. CDR1 is GTSNPN and CDR2 is SVGIG in the germline V gene (reference sequence). The CDR3 contains 12 residues.